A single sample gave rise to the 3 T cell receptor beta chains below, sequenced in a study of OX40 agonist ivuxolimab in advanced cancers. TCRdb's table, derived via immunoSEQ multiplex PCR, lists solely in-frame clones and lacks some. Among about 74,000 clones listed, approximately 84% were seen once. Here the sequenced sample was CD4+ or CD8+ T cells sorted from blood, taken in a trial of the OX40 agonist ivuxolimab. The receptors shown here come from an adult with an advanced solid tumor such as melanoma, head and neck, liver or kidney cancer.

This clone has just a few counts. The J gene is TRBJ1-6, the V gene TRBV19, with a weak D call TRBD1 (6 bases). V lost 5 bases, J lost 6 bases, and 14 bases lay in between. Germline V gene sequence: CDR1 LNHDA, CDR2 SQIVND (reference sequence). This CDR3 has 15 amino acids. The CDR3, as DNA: TGTGCCAGTAGTGTATCCAGGGGCAGTAATTCACCCCTCCACTTT. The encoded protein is CASSVSRGSNSPLHF. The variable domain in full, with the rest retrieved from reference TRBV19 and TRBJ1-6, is DGGITQSPKYLFRKEGQNVTLSCEQNLNHDAMYWYRQDPGQGLRLIYYSQIVNDFQKGDIAEGYSVSREKKESFPLTVTSAQKNPTAFYLCASSVSRGSNSPLHFGNGTRLTVT.

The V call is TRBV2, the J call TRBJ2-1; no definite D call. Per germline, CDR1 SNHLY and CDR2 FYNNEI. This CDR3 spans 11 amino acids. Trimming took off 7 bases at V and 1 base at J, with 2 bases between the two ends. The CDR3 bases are TGTGCCAGCACGTCCTACAATGAGCAGTTCTTC. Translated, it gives CASTSYNEQFF. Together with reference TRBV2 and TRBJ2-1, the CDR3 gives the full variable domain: EPEVTQTPSHQVTQMGQEVILRCVPISNHLYFYWYRQILGQKVEFLVSFYNNEISEKSEIFDDQFSVERPDGSNFTLKIRSTKLEDSAMYFCASTSYNEQFFGPGTRLTVL.

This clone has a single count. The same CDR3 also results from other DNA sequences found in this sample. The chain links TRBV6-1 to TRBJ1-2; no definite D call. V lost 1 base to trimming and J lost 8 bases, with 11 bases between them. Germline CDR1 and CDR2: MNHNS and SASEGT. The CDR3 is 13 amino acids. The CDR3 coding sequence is TGTGCCAGCAGTGAAGTGGGAAGAGACGGCTACACCTTC. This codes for CASSEVGRDGYTF.